This T cell receptor beta chain emerged from a study of Graves' ophthalmopathy and Graves' hyperthyroidism. Study-wide background: If no ophthalmopathy appeared within 18 months of follow-up, hyperthyroidism was termed stable.

Amplification targeted the TCR beta CDR3 regions, with RNA transcripts as the source material. RT-PCR was first run with HTBI primers, then multiplex PCR in a second round. MiXCR was run by TCRdb on the multiplex PCR reads, yielding one entry per CDR3 protein. The sample lists 900,000 to 1,200,000 distinct CDR3 sequences, about 35% seen once, with 11% in the top ten. This clonotype was counted many times. Its antigen remains unknown. The CDR3 runs to 14 residues. Trimming took 8 bases from V and 7 from J, leaving 15 bases between them. Germline assignment: CDR1 SGHAT and CDR2 FQNNGV. Study-wide results and limits: The majority of expanded thyroid clonotypes above 0.001 frequency also occurred in blood.

The receptor's source is an adult man with Graves' hyperthyroidism. The rearrangement links TRBV11-2 to TRBJ1-6; D remains ambiguous. The sequenced material came from peripheral blood or thyroid tissue (not recorded which). DNA of the CDR3: TGTGCCAGCCGAACTTTATTCAGCAATTCACCCCTCCACTTT. Translated: CASRTLFSNSPLHF.